These 11 T cell receptor beta chains were all obtained from the same sample, sequenced in a study of cytomegalovirus exposure and HLA in healthy donors. The PCR had 60 Vbeta and 13 Jbeta primers. Profiling relied on immunoSEQ multiplex PCR, and the TCRdb table lists in-frame clones only, not all of them. Here the sample spans some 130,000 clones, around 78% being singletons. The sequencing input was PBMCs. The receptors come from a woman between 45 and 65 years old in good health and CMV-seronegative.

Comment on this clone: Relative to the germline gene, one junction end is altered; a read error may explain this. The rearrangement links TRBV27 to TRBJ2-7; 7 nucleotides align to TRBD2. The CDR3 loop spans 12 amino acids. From germline, CDR1 is MNHEY and CDR2 SMNVEV (reference sequence). CDR3 in DNA: TGTGCCAGCAGCCCCCGGCGGGAGAGGGAGGTCTTC. This translates into CASSPRREREVF.

The CDR3 coding sequence is TGTGCTACCCAGGCAGGTGAAAACACAGATACGCAGTATTTT. It codes for CATQAGENTDTQYF. The genes are TRBV4-2 and TRBJ2-3; no clear D gene. From germline, CDR1 is LGHNA and CDR2 YNFKEQ. There are 14 residues in the CDR3.

This clone has more than one count but fewer than ten. The rearrangement joins TRBV19 to TRBJ2-1, with TRBD1 matching 7 bases. The CDR3 runs to 14 residues. V lost 8 bases to trimming and J lost 1 base; unmatched junction nucleotides: 5. The germline V gene has CDR1 LNHDA and CDR2 SQIVND (reference sequence). The CDR3 loop is CASRQGLSYNEQFF. For the CDR3, the DNA is TGTGCCAGTCGACAGGGTCTATCCTACAATGAGCAGTTCTTC. The entire variable domain, with the rest obtained from reference TRBV19 and TRBJ2-1, is as follows: DGGITQSPKYLFRKEGQNVTLSCEQNLNHDAMYWYRQDPGQGLRLIYYSQIVNDFQKGDIAEGYSVSREKKESFPLTVTSAQKNPTAFYLCASRQGLSYNEQFFGPGTRLTVL.

The V gene is TRBV2, the J gene TRBJ1-1; TRBD1 is a possible D gene (5 bases). The ends were cut back, 9 bases at V and 0 bases at J, with 14 bases in the middle. Looked up from germline, CDR1 is SNHLY and CDR2 is FYNNEI. This CDR3 is built from 14 residues. CDR3 loop: CARSQGVVNTEAFF. As DNA, the CDR3 is TGTGCCAGATCTCAGGGTGTAGTGAACACTGAAGCTTTCTTT.

The chain joins TRBV6-5 to TRBJ1-2; 8 bases line up with TRBD1. CDR3 length: 13 residues. V lost 4 bases and J lost 4; bases outside the gene matches: 2. Germline values: CDR1 MNHEY, CDR2 SVGAGI. The DNA of the CDR3 is TGTGCCAGCAGTTTCGGGACAGGCTATGGCTACACCTTC. This codes for CASSFGTGYGYTF.

This sequence joins TRBV7-2 and TRBJ1-1, with D perhaps TRBD1 (5 bases). V dropped 4 bases and J dropped 5 bases, with 8 bases sitting between them. CDR3 length: 12 amino acids. Per germline, CDR1 SGHTA and CDR2 FQGNSA. The CDR3 region has the DNA TGTGCCAGCAGCTATGGGGGGACTGAAGCTTTCTTT. Protein product: CASSYGGTEAFF.

This chain uses TRBV6-5 with TRBJ2-7; unclear D gene. CDR1 and CDR2 from the germline V gene are MNHEY and SVGAGI. The CDR3 length is 14 residues. Trimming removed 6 bases from V and 6 bases from J, with 18 bases in between. The CDR3 sequence: CASSSSDSPREQYF. The DNA for the CDR3 is TGTGCCAGCAGCAGTTCAGATTCCCCCCGCGAGCAGTACTTC.

The chain recombines TRBV19 with TRBJ1-1; D unresolved. V was shortened by 4 bases and J by 10 bases, with 16 bases between the two germline ends. The CDR3 sequence is 13 residues long. Germline V gene lookup returns CDR1 LNHDA and CDR2 SQIVND (reference sequence). The CDR3 loop reads CASSTSTVGGAFF. Written as DNA, the CDR3 is TGTGCCAGTAGTACGTCGACGGTGGGAGGAGCTTTCTTT.

This clone was counted once. The rearrangement joins TRBV27 to TRBJ1-1; maybe TRBD1 (6 bases). V was shortened by 7 bases and J by 2 bases, with 17 bases between the two germline ends. This CDR3 has 15 amino acids. Germline CDR1 is MNHEY and CDR2 is SMNVEV (reference sequence). The CDR3 loop is CASIKGGHFNTEAFF. Written as DNA, the CDR3 is TGTGCCAGCATTAAAGGGGGACATTTCAACACTGAAGCTTTCTTT.

V is TRBV6-5 and J is TRBJ2-5; 10 bases are shared with TRBD2. The germline CDR1 and CDR2 sequences are MNHEY and SVGAGI. J gave up 5 bases and V 0 bases, and 6 bases lay outside the gene matches. The CDR3 is 16 residues long. CDR3 region: CASSYSTLAGVETQYF. CDR3 sequence (DNA): TGTGCCAGCAGTTACTCGACCCTAGCGGGAGTTGAGACCCAGTACTTC.

The rearrangement links TRBV7-9 to TRBJ2-5, with D perhaps TRBD1 (6 bases). The ends were cut back, 3 bases at V and 5 bases at J, with 10 bases in the middle. The CDR3 loop spans 13 amino acids. CDR1 is SEHNR, CDR2 FQNEAQ, per germline (reference sequence). CDR3 in amino acids: CASSLGAGETQYF. The CDR3 coding sequence is TGTGCCAGCAGCTTGGGGGCCGGGGAGACCCAGTACTTC.